This T cell receptor (beta chain) is from a study of PD-L1 blockade in urothelial cancer. Produced via immunoSEQ multiplex PCR; TCRdb's table is partial and in-frame only. This table holds 27,000 or so clones, approximately 86% found once. The CDR3 spans 14 residues. Germline CDR1 is MNHEY and CDR2 is SMNVEV (reference sequence). This receptor was identified in a man aged 50 to 60 with urothelial cancer. The sample consisted of PBMCs, taken around atezolizumab (anti-PD-L1) treatment. This sequence joins TRBV27 and TRBJ2-5; 7 nucleotides match TRBD1. The last part of the DNA fits TRBJ2-7 better; the J call may be wrong. The CDR3 DNA is TGTGCCAGCAGACCATCTACAGGGGTCAACGAGCAGTACTTC. Its protein product is CASRPSTGVNEQYF.